Listed below are T cell receptor beta chains from one sample, sequenced in a study of shared clonotypes between healthy human individuals. Clones were sequenced by immunoSEQ multiplex PCR, and TCRdb holds only the in-frame ones, with some missing. The sample lists about 2 million clones, just under 95% occurring once. Sequences were obtained from naive CD8+ T cells sorted from blood. All receptors derive from a young man in good health. Both conserved end residues are part of each CDR3.

J	V	CDR3
TRBJ1-2	TRBV27	CASSLLVFGGGGYTF
TRBJ1-3	TRBV5-1	CASSLEGASGNTIYF
TRBJ2-7	TRBV7-9	CASSVGLAYEQYF
TRBJ2-7	TRBV5-6	CASSFTVSYEQYF
TRBJ2-3	TRBV14	CASSQDLRLGLAVPEYF
TRBJ1-6	TRBV4-1	CASSQDRTGYSPLHF
TRBJ2-3	TRBV27	CASSLSSGNTDTQYF
TRBJ1-2	TRBV29-1	CSVEDWTGGMAGGYTF
TRBJ2-7	TRBV10-3	CAISEWQGSSYEQYF
TRBJ2-1	TRBV28	CASSSNEQFF
TRBJ2-7	TRBV28	CASSLPDGAYEQYF
TRBJ2-7	TRBV30	CACHRDSAYEQYF
TRBJ2-7	TRBV21-1	CASSKEPGTQLDEQYF
TRBJ1-1	TRBV7-8	CASSLLGGVWSTEAFF
TRBJ1-6	TRBV7-2	CASSSVRDAYNSPLHF
TRBJ2-1	TRBV4-1	CASSQVAGGRNEQFF
TRBJ2-5	TRBV7-9	CASSLATLAGEETQYF
TRBJ2-7	TRBV6-5	CASSYSIGSVHEQYF
TRBJ2-3	TRBV5-6	CASSLGLGADTQYF
TRBJ2-3	TRBV10-2	CASSSGIDNTDTQYF
TRBJ2-5	TRBV7-9	CASSFLGETQYF
TRBJ1-2	TRBV4-1	CASSQGRDNGYTF
TRBJ2-1	TRBV6-5	CASSYEGKGNEQFF
TRBJ2-1	TRBV6-1	CASSEIGGALNEQFF
TRBJ1-2	TRBV4-3	CASSQGGGGYGYTF
TRBJ1-5	TRBV11-2	CASSNLQDSNQPQHF
TRBJ2-7	TRBV27	CASSLAGTIYEQYF
TRBJ2-3	TRBV9	CASSLYSGSTDTQYF
TRBJ2-1	TRBV2	CASSEGLYNEQFF
TRBJ2-5	TRBV27	CASSFLGKETQYF
TRBJ2-2	TRBV9	CASSAGVSGELFF
TRBJ1-1	TRBV5-6	CASSWDTENTEAFF
TRBJ2-2	TRBV7-9	CASSLAGANTGELFF
TRBJ2-3	TRBV6-4	CASSESRTSGADTQYF
TRBJ1-1	TRBV6-6	CASNQYGATEAFF
TRBJ2-5	TRBV4-1	CASSLRASGGQETQYF